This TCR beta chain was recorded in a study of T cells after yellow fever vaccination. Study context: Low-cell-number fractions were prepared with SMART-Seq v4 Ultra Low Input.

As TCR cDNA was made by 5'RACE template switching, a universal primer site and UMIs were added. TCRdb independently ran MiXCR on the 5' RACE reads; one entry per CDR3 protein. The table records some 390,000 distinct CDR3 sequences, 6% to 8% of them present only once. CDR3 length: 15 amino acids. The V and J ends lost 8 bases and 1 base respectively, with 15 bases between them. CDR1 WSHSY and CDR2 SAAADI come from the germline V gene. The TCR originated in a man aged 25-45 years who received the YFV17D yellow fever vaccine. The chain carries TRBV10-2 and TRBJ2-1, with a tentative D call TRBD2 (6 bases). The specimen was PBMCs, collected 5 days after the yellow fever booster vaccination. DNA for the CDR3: TGCGCCAGCGGAGGGACTCGCCGATCCTACAATGAGCAGTTCTTC. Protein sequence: CASGGTRRSYNEQFF.